The 8 T cell receptor beta chains below were found in one sample sequenced in a study of T cell repertoires in cytomegalovirus infection (dated by TCRdb to about 2019). Sequenced on an Illumina HiSeq 1500. TCRdb applied fastp at Q25 and MiXCR to the public reads, then kept only in-frame beta chains. CDR3 protein duplicates are merged, each entry listing the most common genes and DNA. The sample table holds approximately 910,000 distinct CDR3 sequences, of which roughly 30% were seen once. Of the sample, 13% is held by the ten largest clones. These receptors lack a known antigen. Per the publication, the treatment or condition label means: in vitro stimulation with specific CMV peptide epitopes to enrich CMV-specific T cells. This specimen consisted of cultured CD8+ T cells from PBMCs, obtained from culture after CMV antigen stimulation. All receptors come from a human donor in good health (CMV status not recorded). Some clones in this sample may be carry-over from other donors' samples.

This clonotype was counted only a few times. The V and J genes are TRBV7-6 and TRBJ1-1, with D tentatively TRBD1 (6 bases). The CDR3 extends over 12 amino acids. The germline V gene encodes CDR1 SGHVS and CDR2 FNYEAQ. V was trimmed by 0 bases and J by 11 bases, leaving 10 bases between them. In nucleotides, the CDR3 is TGTGCCAGCAGCTTAGCGCCAGGGGTCGCTTTCTTT. As protein: CASSLAPGVAFF. Full variable domain (outside the CDR3, taken from reference TRBV7-6 and TRBJ1-1): GAGVSQSPRYKVTKRGQDVALRCDPISGHVSLYWYRQALGQGPEFLTYFNYEAQQDKSGLPNDRFSAERPEGSISTLTIQRTEQRDSAMYRCASSLAPGVAFFGQGTRLTVV.

The chain links TRBV2 to TRBJ2-3; TRBD1 is a possible D gene (6 bases). V was pared by 3 bases and J by 3 bases, with 13 bases between. In germline, CDR1 is SNHLY, CDR2 FYNNEI. The CDR3 length is 15 residues. The CDR3 bases are TGTGCCAGCAGTGAGGGCAGGGGAGAAACAGATACGCAGTATTTT. This encodes CASSEGRGETDTQYF.

The genes are TRBV2 and TRBJ1-2; D is ambiguous. This CDR3 region has 15 residues. V was trimmed by 2 bases and J by 3 bases, leaving 13 bases between them. Germline CDR1 SNHLY, CDR2 FYNNEI. CDR3 in DNA: TGTGCCAGCAGTGAACATGGCCGCGGAGACTATGGCTACACCTTC. Its protein is CASSEHGRGDYGYTF.

The chain has TRBV27 and TRBJ1-6; D perhaps matches TRBD1 (5 bases). CDR3 length equals 20 residues. V shed 3 bases and J shed 1 base, with 22 bases lying between them. Germline V gene sequence: CDR1 MNHEY, CDR2 SMNVEV (reference sequence). In nucleotides, the CDR3 is TGTGCCAGCAGTTTGGCCCCCGGAGGCAGGGTGGCGTCCTATAATTCACCCCTCCACTTT. This encodes CASSLAPGGRVASYNSPLHF.

The rearrangement uses TRBV14 and TRBJ2-2; D gene ambiguous. Germline loops: CDR1 SGHDN, CDR2 FVKESK. This CDR3 contains 16 residues. Trimming removed 0 bases from V and 3 bases from J, with 11 bases in between. The CDR3 protein is CASSQEAGLDTGELFF. The CDR3 DNA is TGTGCCAGCAGCCAAGAGGCCGGGTTGGACACCGGGGAGCTGTTTTTT.

At least ten counts were recorded for this clonotype. This chain uses TRBV27 with TRBJ1-6; D is unresolved. The ends were cut back, 6 bases at V and 0 bases at J, with 6 bases in the middle. The germline gives CDR1 MNHEY, CDR2 SMNVEV (reference sequence). The length of the CDR3 is 14 residues. The CDR3 reads CASSLGSYNSPLHF. For the CDR3, the DNA is TGTGCCAGCAGCTTAGGCTCCTATAATTCACCCCTCCACTTT.

This clonotype was picked up many times. The V gene is TRBV7-2, the J gene TRBJ2-5; D might be TRBD1 (6 bases). Germline V gene sequence: CDR1 SGHTA, CDR2 FQGNSA. The CDR3 is made up of 14 amino acids. V was pared by 5 bases and J by 4 bases, with 14 bases between. CDR3 sequence (DNA): TGTGCCAGCAGCGCCCCACAGGGTCCAGAGACCCAGTACTTC. Protein product: CASSAPQGPETQYF.

The chain has TRBV7-9 and TRBJ2-3; 8 bases line up with TRBD2. The germline gives CDR1 SEHNR, CDR2 FQNEAQ (reference sequence). This CDR3 comprises 17 residues. Trimming took 5 bases from V and 2 from J; bases not matched to a gene: 12. In DNA form, the CDR3 reads TGTGCCAGCAGCCTTCCTACACTAGCGGTTGACACAGATACGCAGTATTTT. Translating it yields CASSLPTLAVDTDTQYF.